One and the same sample provided the 19 T cell receptor beta chains below, sequenced in a study of blood T cell dynamics during melanoma immunotherapy. The time point: pre-treatment baseline. The method was immunoSEQ multiplex PCR; TCRdb's version includes in-frame clones alone and lacks a portion of them. The sample consists of roughly 10,000 clones, more than 85% of them appearing once. Sequencing was performed on blood, taken from a patient treated with checkpoint blockade. All receptors come from a human donor with melanoma.

The CDR3 loop is CAWSGQPNTEAFF. CDR3 bases: TGTGCCTGGAGTGGGCAGCCGAACACTGAAGCTTTCTTT. The gene calls are TRBV30 and TRBJ1-1, with D unclear. CDR3 length: 13 residues. Per the germline V gene, CDR1 is GTSNPN and CDR2 is SVGIG (reference sequence). Trimming took 1 base from V and 1 from J, leaving 7 bases between them.

The rearrangement uses TRBV7-9 and TRBJ2-7; the D gene is possibly TRBD2 (6 bases). The germline gives CDR1 SEHNR, CDR2 FQNEAQ (reference sequence). The V and J ends lost 2 bases and 7 bases respectively, with 12 bases between them. The CDR3 runs to 13 residues. DNA of the CDR3: TGTGCCAGCAGCTTAAGGAGGGTCGAGGAGCAGTACTTC. It specifies CASSLRRVEEQYF.

DNA for the CDR3: TGTGCCAGCAGTTCGACAGGGGGCGGCGAGCAGTACTTC. As protein: CASSSTGGGEQYF. This sequence joins TRBV28 and TRBJ2-7, with 10 nucleotides matching TRBD1. After removal of 4 bases from V and 6 bases from J, the junction contained 3 bases not matched to a gene. Germline V CDR1 and CDR2: MDHEN, SYDVKM. This CDR3 has 13 residues.

The chain employs TRBV11-3 and TRBJ2-5; tentatively, D is TRBD2 (6 bases). Per the germline V gene, CDR1 is SGHNT and CDR2 is YENEEA. This CDR3 has 15 residues. Deletions cut 1 base from V and 5 bases from J, with 14 bases between. The CDR3 nucleotides read TGTGCCAGCAGCTTAGGATGGGGGGAGGCGGAGACCCAGTACTTC. This sequence encodes CASSLGWGEAETQYF.

The rearrangement links TRBV5-4 to TRBJ1-3, with D possibly matching TRBD1 (5 bases). The CDR3 has 15 residues. Germline V gene data show CDR1 as SGHNT and CDR2 as YYREEE (reference sequence). Trimming left V 4 bases short and J 2 bases short, with 13 bases between. CDR3 nucleotides: TGTGCCAGCAGCCTGGGGGAACGGGCTGGAAACACCATATATTTT. It translates to CASSLGERAGNTIYF.

The chain links TRBV7-6 to TRBJ2-3, with TRBD2 matching over 8 bases. Germline V lookup: CDR1 SGHVS, CDR2 FNYEAQ. Trimming at V came to 5 bases and at J to 6 bases, leaving 4 bases not matched to a gene. The CDR3 extends over 13 amino acids. Here the CDR3 DNA reads TGTGCCAGCAGCGCGGGGGGCCTTGATACGCAGTATTTT. Its translation is CASSAGGLDTQYF.

V gene TRBV5-6 combines with J gene TRBJ2-2, with a weak D call TRBD1 (5 bases). V lost 0 bases and J lost 6, with 15 bases in between. The CDR3 is made up of 16 amino acids. CDR1 is SGHDT, CDR2 YYEEEE, per germline. In nucleotides, the CDR3 is TGTGCCAGCAGCTTGGGGGCAGGGAAAATATCCGGGGAGCTGTTTTTT. Translated: CASSLGAGKISGELFF.

The chain carries TRBV6-5 and TRBJ2-1; D is unresolved. The CDR3 is 11 amino acids. V lost 4 bases and J lost 10, with 8 bases in between. Germline V gives CDR1 MNHEY, CDR2 SVGAGI. Here the CDR3 reads CASSFGVEQFF. The CDR3 DNA is TGTGCCAGCAGTTTCGGCGTGGAGCAGTTCTTC.

The rearrangement links TRBV6-4 to TRBJ2-6; D remains ambiguous. Germline values: CDR1 MRHNA, CDR2 SNTAGT. The CDR3 is 14 residues long. V lost 4 bases and J lost 0, with 4 bases in between. CDR3 loop: CASSANSGANVLTF. The CDR3 bases are TGTGCCAGCAGTGCAAACTCTGGGGCCAACGTCCTGACTTTC.

The genes are TRBV5-1 and TRBJ2-7, with 7 bases identical to TRBD1. The CDR3 loop spans 13 amino acids. CDR1 is SGHRS and CDR2 is YFSETQ in the germline V gene. The junction had 7 bases not matched to a gene; V was cut back by 10 bases and J by 0 bases. CDR3 residues: CASTGVSSYEQYF. For the CDR3, the DNA is TGCGCCTCAACAGGGGTAAGCTCCTACGAGCAGTACTTC.

This rearrangement joins TRBV29-1 to TRBJ2-3, with 9 nucleotides matching TRBD1. This CDR3 has 13 amino acids. Germline lookup yields CDR1 SQVTM and CDR2 ANQGSEA. V gave up 8 bases and J gave up 5 bases; unmatched junction bases: 8. The CDR3 DNA reads as TGCAGCACGGGGACAGGGTGGGAAGATACGCAGTATTTT. It yields the protein CSTGTGWEDTQYF.

This chain links TRBV7-2 with TRBJ1-5; TRBD1 agrees at 11 bases. V lost 6 bases to trimming and J lost 6 bases; unmatched junction nucleotides: 10. Germline V gene lookup returns CDR1 SGHTA and CDR2 FQGNSA. The CDR3 has 16 residues. CDR3 loop: CASSRTGGLLGQPQHF. In nucleotides, the CDR3 is TGTGCCAGCAGTCGGACAGGGGGCCTTCTTGGTCAGCCCCAGCATTTT.

This clone was seen a few times. The chain is built from TRBV4-1 and TRBJ2-1, with D perhaps TRBD2 (6 bases). CDR1 and CDR2 from the germline V gene are MGHRA and YSYEKL. Trimming removed 4 bases at V and 5 bases at J, with 15 bases between. CDR3 length: 15 residues. CDR3 in DNA: TGCGCCAGCAGCCTTCGGGACTCCCGGGACAATGAGCAGTTCTTC. Its translation: CASSLRDSRDNEQFF.

This rearrangement joins TRBV7-3 to TRBJ2-3; D is unresolved. Germline V gene lookup returns CDR1 SGHTA and CDR2 FQGTGA. V lost 5 bases, J lost 0 bases, and 9 bases lay in between. This CDR3 spans 14 amino acids. CDR3 sequence: CASSAVTSTDTQYF. The CDR3 DNA follows: TGTGCCAGCAGCGCTGTTACTAGCACAGATACGCAGTATTTT. Full variable domain (outside the CDR3, taken from reference TRBV7-3 and TRBJ2-3): GAGVSQTPSNKVTEKGKYVELRCDPISGHTALYWYRQSLGQGPEFLIYFQGTGAADDSGLPNDRFFAVRPEGSVSTLKIQRTERGDSAVYLCASSAVTSTDTQYFGPGTRLTVL.

This chain connects TRBV2 to TRBJ2-3; TRBD2 matches at 12 bases. Germline lookup yields CDR1 SNHLY and CDR2 FYNNEI. After removal of 7 bases from V and 2 bases from J, the junction contained 7 bases not matched to a gene. There are 16 residues in the CDR3. CDR3 amino acids: CASTGLAGSYTDTQYF. In DNA, the CDR3 is TGTGCCAGCACTGGACTAGCGGGGTCTTACACAGATACGCAGTATTTT.

The genes are TRBV19 and TRBJ2-7, with D perhaps TRBD2 (5 bases). CDR1 LNHDA and CDR2 SQIVND come from the germline V gene (reference sequence). V lost 6 bases and J lost 6, with 9 bases in between. The CDR3 sequence is 11 residues long. The CDR3 is CASSFGLEQYF. The CDR3 DNA reads as TGTGCCAGTAGCTTCGGACTCGAGCAGTACTTC.

The rearrangement links TRBV7-2 to TRBJ1-2; 7 bases match TRBD1. The CDR3 loop spans 15 amino acids. In germline, CDR1 is SGHTA, CDR2 FQGNSA. After removal of 6 bases from V and 7 bases from J, the junction contained 14 bases not matched to a gene. The CDR3 nucleotides are TGTGCCAGCAGTAATCCAAGACAGGGTGGTGGTGGCTACACCTTC. Protein: CASSNPRQGGGGYTF.

The V gene is TRBV4-3, the J gene TRBJ2-3, with TRBD1 matching 7 bases. This CDR3 contains 15 residues. V shed 0 bases, J shed 2 bases, and the junction held 2 bases outside the gene matches. Germline CDR1 LGHNA, CDR2 YSLEER. The CDR3 bases are TGCGCCAGCAGCCAAGAAGGGACAGCCACAGATACGCAGTATTTT. It yields the protein CASSQEGTATDTQYF.

The chain recombines TRBV2 with TRBJ2-1, with D unresolved. This CDR3 is 13 amino acids long. V gave up 6 bases and J gave up 5 bases, with 11 bases separating them. CDR1 SNHLY and CDR2 FYNNEI come from the germline V gene. The CDR3 region is CASSARQDNEQFF. The CDR3, as DNA: TGTGCCAGCAGCGCCCGGCAGGACAATGAGCAGTTCTTC.